Presented here are 2 T cell receptor beta chains from one specimen sequenced in a study of graft-versus-host responses after intestinal transplantation. No cognate antigen is known for these TCRs. TCRdb keeps only in-frame clones here, not all; method: immunoSEQ multiplex PCR. The sample yields about 120,000 clones, about 93% seen once. Sample: unstimulated CD4+ T cells sorted from spleen or lymph node cells, taken before intestinal transplant. These receptors came from a human donor who received an intestinal transplant.

V gene TRBV9 combines with J gene TRBJ1-1, with D possibly being TRBD1 (5 bases). The germline V gene encodes CDR1 SGDLS and CDR2 YYNGEE. V lost 3 bases to trimming and J lost 1 base, with 10 bases between them. The CDR3 runs to 14 residues. The CDR3 here is CASSARTGNTEAFF. The CDR3 DNA sequence: TGTGCCAGCAGCGCCCGAACAGGGAACACTGAAGCTTTCTTT.

The J gene is TRBJ2-7, the V gene TRBV6-5, with D possibly called TRBD1 or TRBD2 (5 bases each). V shed 4 bases and J shed 0 bases, with 16 bases lying between them. The CDR3 is 16 residues long. From germline, CDR1 is MNHEY and CDR2 SVGAGI. CDR3 protein: CASSSTGTPVSYEQYF. CDR3 DNA: TGTGCCAGCAGTTCCACCGGGACCCCGGTCTCCTACGAGCAGTACTTC.